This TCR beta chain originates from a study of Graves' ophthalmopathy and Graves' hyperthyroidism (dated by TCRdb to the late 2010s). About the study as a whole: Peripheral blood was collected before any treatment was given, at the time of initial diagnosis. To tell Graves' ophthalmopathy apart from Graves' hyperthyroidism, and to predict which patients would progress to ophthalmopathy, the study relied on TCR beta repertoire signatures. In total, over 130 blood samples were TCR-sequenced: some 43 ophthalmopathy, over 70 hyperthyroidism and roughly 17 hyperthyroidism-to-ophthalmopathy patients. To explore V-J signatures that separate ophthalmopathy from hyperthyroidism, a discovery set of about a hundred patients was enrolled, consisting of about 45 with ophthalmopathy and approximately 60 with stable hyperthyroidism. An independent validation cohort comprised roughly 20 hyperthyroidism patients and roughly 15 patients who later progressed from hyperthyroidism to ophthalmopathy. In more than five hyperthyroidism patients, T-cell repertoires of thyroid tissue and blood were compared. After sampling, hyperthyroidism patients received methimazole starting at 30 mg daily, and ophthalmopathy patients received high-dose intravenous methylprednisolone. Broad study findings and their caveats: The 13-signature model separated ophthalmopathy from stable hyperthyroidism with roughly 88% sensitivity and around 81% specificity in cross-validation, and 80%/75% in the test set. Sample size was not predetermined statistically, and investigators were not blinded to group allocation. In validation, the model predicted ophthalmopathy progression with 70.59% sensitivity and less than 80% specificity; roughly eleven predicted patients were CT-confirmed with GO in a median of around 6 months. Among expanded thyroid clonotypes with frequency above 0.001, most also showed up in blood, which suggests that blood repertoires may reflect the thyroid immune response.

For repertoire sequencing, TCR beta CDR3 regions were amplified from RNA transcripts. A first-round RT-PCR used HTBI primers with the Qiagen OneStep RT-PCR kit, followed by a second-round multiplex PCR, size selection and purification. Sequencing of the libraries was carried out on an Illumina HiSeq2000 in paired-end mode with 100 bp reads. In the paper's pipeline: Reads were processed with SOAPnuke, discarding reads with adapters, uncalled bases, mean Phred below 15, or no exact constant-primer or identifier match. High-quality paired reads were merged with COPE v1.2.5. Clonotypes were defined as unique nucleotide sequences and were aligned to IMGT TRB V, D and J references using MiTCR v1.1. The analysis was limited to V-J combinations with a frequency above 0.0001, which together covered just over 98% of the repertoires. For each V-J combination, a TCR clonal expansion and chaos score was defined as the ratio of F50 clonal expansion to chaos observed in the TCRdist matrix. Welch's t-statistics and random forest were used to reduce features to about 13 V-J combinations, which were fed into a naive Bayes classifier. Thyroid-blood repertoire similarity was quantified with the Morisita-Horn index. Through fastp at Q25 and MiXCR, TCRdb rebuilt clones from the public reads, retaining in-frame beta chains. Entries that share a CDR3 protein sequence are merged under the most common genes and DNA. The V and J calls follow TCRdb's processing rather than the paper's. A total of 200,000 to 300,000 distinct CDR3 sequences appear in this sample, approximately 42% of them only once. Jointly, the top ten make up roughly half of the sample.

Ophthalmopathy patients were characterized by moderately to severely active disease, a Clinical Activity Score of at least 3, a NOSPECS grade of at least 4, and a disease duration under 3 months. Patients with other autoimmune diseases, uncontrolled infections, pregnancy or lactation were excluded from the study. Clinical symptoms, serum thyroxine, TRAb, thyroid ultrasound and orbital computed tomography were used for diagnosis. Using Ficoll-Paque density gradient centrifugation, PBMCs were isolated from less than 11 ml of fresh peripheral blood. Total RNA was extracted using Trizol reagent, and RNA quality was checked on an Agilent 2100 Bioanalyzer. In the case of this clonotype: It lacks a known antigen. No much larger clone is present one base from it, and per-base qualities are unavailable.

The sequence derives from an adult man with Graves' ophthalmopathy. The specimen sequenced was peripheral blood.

For the CDR3, the sequence is CASRKGPTRNQPQHF. The nucleotides read TGTGCCAGCAGGAAGGGACCTACTCGCAATCAGCCCCAGCATTTT. Here the chain combines TRBV28 and TRBJ1-5; matching of 5 bases hints at TRBD1 as the D gene. From the cysteine up to the phenylalanine, the CDR3 has a length of 15 residues. Only the CDR3 part of the read is kept: 45 bases, read in frame from the first base. V drops 6 bases and J drops 2 bases, leaving 14 bases in between. CDR1 and CDR2 are read off the germline V gene as MDHEN and SYDVKM. Outside the CDR3, residues come from the reference TRBV28 and TRBJ1-5 proteins, so the full variable domain is: DVKVTQSSRYLVKRTGEKVFLECVQDMDHENMFWYRQDPGLGLRLIYFSYDVKMKEKGDIPEGYSVSREKKERFSLILESASTNQTSMYLCASRKGPTRNQPQHFGDGTRLSIL.